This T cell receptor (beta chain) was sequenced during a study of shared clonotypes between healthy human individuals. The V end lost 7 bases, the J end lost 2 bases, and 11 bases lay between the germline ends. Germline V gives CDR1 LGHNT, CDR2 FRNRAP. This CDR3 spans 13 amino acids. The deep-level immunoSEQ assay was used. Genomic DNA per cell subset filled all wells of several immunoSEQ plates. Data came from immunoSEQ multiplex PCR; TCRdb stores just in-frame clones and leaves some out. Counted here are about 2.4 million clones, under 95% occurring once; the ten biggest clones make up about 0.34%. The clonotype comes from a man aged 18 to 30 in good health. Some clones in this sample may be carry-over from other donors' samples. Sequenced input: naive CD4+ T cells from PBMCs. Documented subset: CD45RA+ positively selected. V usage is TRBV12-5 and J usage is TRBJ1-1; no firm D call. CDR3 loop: CASDGPFNTEAFF. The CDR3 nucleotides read TGTGCTAGTGACGGGCCTTTTAACACTGAAGCTTTCTTT.